This passage covers 6 T cell receptor beta chains from one sample sequenced in a study of beta chain features in type 1 diabetes listed by TCRdb under 2018. Which antigens these TCRs recognize remains unknown. The protocol used for the library was the immunoSEQ multiplex PCR assay. The entire amount of isolated RNA was reverse transcribed using the High Capacity cDNA Reverse Transcription Kit, so the sequenced TCRB transcripts were expressed ones. The clones in this table, taken by TCRdb from immuneACCESS, are in-frame only. Not every clone is retained; where verified, under half of the shortfall comes from an unresolved V gene, and the cause of the rest is unknown. The sample table lists over 150,000 clones, around 7.9% of them with a count of one. The top ten constitute roughly 0.5% of the sample. Broader findings and caveats from the paper: Type 1 diabetes patients showed a moderate but significant shortening of TCRB CDR3 length in all four CD4+ subsets.

Input material: central memory CD4+ T cells from blood. The receptors were gathered from a man aged 18 to 35 with type 1 diabetes.

This clone was observed many times. The rearrangement uses TRBV11-2 and TRBJ2-4; D gene unclear. Germline-derived CDR1 and CDR2 are SGHAT and FQNNGV. The CDR3 has 11 residues. V shed 9 bases and J shed 7 bases, with 10 bases lying between them. This CDR3 is CARSRSNIQYF. CDR3 nucleotides: TGTGCCAGGTCCCGTAGCAACATTCAGTACTTC.

The genes are TRBV4-2 and TRBJ2-3, with D unresolved. V was pared by 1 base and J by 0 bases, with 11 bases between. There are 16 residues in the CDR3. CDR1 is LGHNA and CDR2 is YNFKEQ in the germline V gene. For the CDR3, the DNA is TGTGCCAGCAGCCAAGTCGGTAGCTTAAGCACAGATACGCAGTATTTT. This codes for CASSQVGSLSTDTQYF.

This clone was counted a few times. This chain joins TRBV4-3 and TRBJ2-2; D is ambiguous. The CDR3 covers 15 residues. The germline V and J ends were trimmed by 1 base and 6 bases, with 12 bases remaining between them. Germline V gene lookup returns CDR1 LGHNA and CDR2 YSLEER. CDR3 coding DNA: TGCGCCAGCAGCCAAGTTGCGGATCCCCCCGGGGAGCTGTTTTTT. This encodes CASSQVADPPGELFF.

This clone was observed a few times. The chain employs TRBV4-3 and TRBJ2-3; a possible D gene is TRBD2 (5 bases). Germline CDR1 reads LGHNA; CDR2 reads YSLEER. Trimming left V 2 bases short and J 4 bases short, with 10 bases between. The CDR3 contains 14 residues. The CDR3 reads CASSQNLRADTQYF. The CDR3 bases are TGCGCCAGCAGCCAAAACCTGCGGGCAGATACGCAGTATTTT.

This clone was recorded a few times. The chain combines TRBV7-2 with TRBJ1-2, with D perhaps TRBD1 (6 bases). This CDR3 has 13 residues. Trimming took 4 bases from V and 4 from J, leaving 10 bases between them. Germline loops: CDR1 SGHTA, CDR2 FQGNSA. The CDR3 nucleotides read TGTGCCAGCAGCTCGGACAGACGCTATGGCTACACCTTC. Encoded protein: CASSSDRRYGYTF.

The chain recombines TRBV2 with TRBJ1-5; TRBD1 matches 7 bases. The CDR3 has 13 residues. In germline, CDR1 is SNHLY, CDR2 FYNNEI. The J segment lost 7 bases and the V segment lost 6 bases, leaving 6 bases of the junction unmatched. The CDR3 reads CASSRQGEQPQHF. The CDR3 DNA follows: TGTGCCAGCAGCCGACAGGGAGAGCAGCCCCAGCATTTT.